These 26 T cell receptor beta chains were all obtained from the same sample, sequenced in a study of shared clonotypes between healthy human individuals. CD45RO negativity and positive selection for CCR7 defined naive CD8 cells, a population that excluded terminally differentiated effector memory CD45RA+ cells. Generated by immunoSEQ multiplex PCR, the TCRdb table keeps only in-frame clones and is missing some. In the table there are under 1 million clones, 96% of which are singletons. The sequenced sample was naive CD8+ T cells sorted from blood. The receptors were gathered from a man younger than 40 in good health.

The V gene is TRBV30, the J gene TRBJ1-1; 8 bases fit TRBD1. Germline lookup yields CDR1 GTSNPN and CDR2 SVGIG (reference sequence). The length of the CDR3 is 11 residues. V dropped 5 bases and J dropped 6; count of bases not matched to a gene: 2. The CDR3 is CAWRQGPEAFF. The CDR3 bases are TGTGCCTGGCGACAGGGGCCTGAAGCTTTCTTT.

The rearrangement joins TRBV28 to TRBJ1-4; D may be TRBD1 (5 bases). With 6 bases removed from V and 6 bases from J, the gap between germline ends came to 17 bases. In germline, CDR1 is MDHEN, CDR2 SYDVKM. CDR3 size: 15 residues. The CDR3 reads CASRPYDSLDEKLFF. CDR3 in DNA: TGTGCCAGCAGACCTTACGACAGTTTGGATGAAAAACTGTTTTTT.

The chain links TRBV28 to TRBJ1-3; D uncertain. From germline, CDR1 is MDHEN and CDR2 SYDVKM. V shed 2 bases and J shed 0 bases, with 11 bases lying between them. The length of the CDR3 is 16 residues. DNA for the CDR3: TGTGCCAGCAGTTTAGTGCAGGCGATCTCTGGAAACACCATATATTTT. Translating it yields CASSLVQAISGNTIYF.

The V and J genes are TRBV27 and TRBJ2-1; D not certain. The ends were cut back, 6 bases at V and 6 bases at J, with 21 bases in the middle. The V gene's germline CDR1 is MNHEY and CDR2 SMNVEV (reference sequence). The CDR3 has 16 amino acids. The CDR3 nucleotides are TGTGCCAGCAGCTCAGGCCCTGCCCGCAGCGTCAATGAGCAGTTCTTC. It is translated as CASSSGPARSVNEQFF.

The V call is TRBV4-3, the J call TRBJ2-3; no clear D. There are 15 residues in the CDR3. Germline V lookup: CDR1 LGHNA, CDR2 YSLEER. With 3 bases removed from V and 1 base from J, the gap between germline ends came to 11 bases. The CDR3 nucleotides read TGCGCCAGCAGCCAGGAAAGTTGGCGCACAGATACGCAGTATTTT. Its protein product is CASSQESWRTDTQYF.

The chain uses TRBV27 and TRBJ2-2, with D unclear. This CDR3 spans 14 amino acids. In germline, CDR1 is MNHEY, CDR2 SMNVEV (reference sequence). The ends were cut back, 2 bases at V and 6 bases at J, with 10 bases in the middle. The CDR3 spells CASSLGGFAGELFF. CDR3 in DNA: TGTGCCAGCAGTTTAGGCGGTTTTGCCGGGGAGCTGTTTTTT.

V usage is TRBV13 and J usage is TRBJ2-5; 7 bases are a match to TRBD2. The ends lost 6 bases at V and 2 bases at J; junction bases unmatched: 6. Looked up from germline, CDR1 is PRHDT and CDR2 is FYEKMQ (reference sequence). The CDR3 consists of 14 residues. CDR3 DNA sequence: TGTGCCAGCAGGGTCCTCGGGGGGCAAGAGACCCAGTACTTC. As protein: CASRVLGGQETQYF.

The genes are TRBV28 and TRBJ1-3; possible D gene TRBD1, 5 bases. CDR3 length: 14 residues. Trimming stripped 3 bases from V and 5 bases from J, with 11 bases between. The germline CDR1 and CDR2 sequences are MDHEN and SYDVKM. CDR3 nucleotide sequence: TGTGCCAGCAGTTTGAGGGGATTAAGAAACACCATATATTTT. Amino acid sequence: CASSLRGLRNTIYF.

The chain has TRBV19 and TRBJ2-5; the D is unclear. The CDR3 loop spans 13 amino acids. Between the trimmed V and J ends, which lost 0 bases and 7 bases, there was a span of 9 bases. The V gene's germline CDR1 is LNHDA and CDR2 SQIVND (reference sequence). CDR3 in DNA: TGTGCCAGTAGTATAGATTTTGGTGGGACCCAGTACTTC. Translated, it gives CASSIDFGGTQYF. Variable domain in full (rest from reference TRBV19 and TRBJ2-5): DGGITQSPKYLFRKEGQNVTLSCEQNLNHDAMYWYRQDPGQGLRLIYYSQIVNDFQKGDIAEGYSVSREKKESFPLTVTSAQKNPTAFYLCASSIDFGGTQYFGPGTRLLVL.

The genes are TRBV4-1 and TRBJ2-7; a possible D gene is TRBD2 (5 bases). The CDR3 length is 14 residues. Germline loops: CDR1 MGHRA, CDR2 YSYEKL. Trimming removed 1 base at V and 4 bases at J, with 11 bases between. The CDR3 protein is CASSQVRSGYEQYF. In DNA form, the CDR3 reads TGCGCCAGCAGCCAAGTACGCAGCGGATACGAGCAGTACTTC.

The CDR3 DNA follows: TGCGCCAGCAGCTTTTCTAGCGGGAGCTACGAGCAGTACTTC. Its translation: CASSFSSGSYEQYF. The chain joins TRBV5-1 to TRBJ2-7; 10 nucleotides line up with TRBD2. The CDR3 runs 14 residues. Trimming removed 2 bases from V and 3 bases from J; junction bases left unmatched: 2. CDR1 is SGHRS and CDR2 is YFSETQ in the germline V gene.

The chain couples TRBV15 to TRBJ2-1, with 7 bases aligning to TRBD1. Trimming removed 2 bases from V and 1 base from J; junction bases left unmatched: 2. The CDR3 length is 15 residues. CDR1 is LNHNV, CDR2 YYDKDF, per germline (reference sequence). Written as DNA, the CDR3 is TGTGCCACCAGCAGAAGACAGGGATCCTACAATGAGCAGTTCTTC. Protein: CATSRRQGSYNEQFF.

The chain links TRBV7-3 to TRBJ2-3, with 8 bases lining up with TRBD2. This CDR3 is 18 amino acids long. Germline V gene data show CDR1 as SGHTA and CDR2 as FQGTGA. J gave up 1 base and V 2 bases, and 11 bases lay outside the gene matches. In DNA, the CDR3 is TGTGCCAGCAGCTTATCCCAGGTAGAACTAGCGGGCACAGATACGCAGTATTTT. Translated: CASSLSQVELAGTDTQYF. The complete variable domain, with remaining parts taken from reference TRBV7-3 and TRBJ2-3, reads GAGVSQTPSNKVTEKGKYVELRCDPISGHTALYWYRQSLGQGPEFLIYFQGTGAADDSGLPNDRFFAVRPEGSVSTLKIQRTERGDSAVYLCASSLSQVELAGTDTQYFGPGTRLTVL.

The V gene is TRBV11-2, the J gene TRBJ1-2; a possible D gene is TRBD1 (5 bases). This CDR3 spans 15 amino acids. Germline CDR1 SGHAT, CDR2 FQNNGV. Between the trimmed V and J ends, which lost 2 bases and 4 bases, there was a span of 14 bases. DNA for the CDR3: TGTGCCAGCAGCTTATCGCTGGGGGATGCCTATGGCTACACCTTC. It yields the protein CASSLSLGDAYGYTF.

This chain joins TRBV7-6 and TRBJ1-2, with D uncertain. V was cut by 5 bases and J by 14 bases, with 15 bases left in between. CDR1 and CDR2 (germline): SGHVS, FNYEAQ. CDR3 length equals 11 residues. CDR3 nucleotide sequence: TGTGCCAGCAGCATGCAGGAAGGAGAAACCTTC. Residues: CASSMQEGETF.

The V gene is TRBV28, the J gene TRBJ2-1, with a possible D match to TRBD2 (5 bases). The ends were cut back, 4 bases at V and 1 base at J, with 14 bases in the middle. Germline V lookup: CDR1 MDHEN, CDR2 SYDVKM. CDR3 length: 16 residues. The CDR3 loop is CASSSSWTLSYNEQFF. For the CDR3, the DNA is TGTGCCAGCAGTTCCTCCTGGACTCTATCCTACAATGAGCAGTTCTTC.

The V gene is TRBV5-8, the J gene TRBJ2-1; D ambiguous. Germline lookup yields CDR1 SGHTS and CDR2 YDEGEE. CDR3 length: 12 residues. V lost 4 bases and J lost 5, with 7 bases in between. The CDR3 loop reads CASSTPDNEQFF. CDR3 nucleotide sequence: TGTGCCAGCAGCACACCAGACAATGAGCAGTTCTTC.

The V gene is TRBV28, the J gene TRBJ2-4; D not resolved. Germline values: CDR1 MDHEN, CDR2 SYDVKM. There are 16 residues in the CDR3. Trimming pared 5 bases from V and 7 bases from J, leaving 21 bases between. CDR3 sequence reads: CASSTRTERYFNIQYF. The CDR3 DNA sequence: TGTGCCAGCAGTACCCGCACAGAGCGATATTTTAACATTCAGTACTTC.

The V gene is TRBV9, the J gene TRBJ2-7; TRBD2 matches at 7 bases. The CDR3 contains 15 residues. The germline CDR1 and CDR2 sequences are SGDLS and YYNGEE. The V segment lost 0 bases and the J segment 3 bases; nucleotides outside the gene matches: 6. The CDR3 region has the DNA TGTGCCAGCAGCGTAGATGGCGGGAGTGTCTACGAGCAGTACTTC. It specifies CASSVDGGSVYEQYF.

This chain uses TRBV11-2 with TRBJ2-5, with TRBD1 matching over 7 bases. Trimming took 2 bases from V and 4 from J; bases not matched to a gene: 1. CDR1 and CDR2 from the germline V gene are SGHAT and FQNNGV. The CDR3 extends over 13 amino acids. CDR3 sequence reads: CASSLWTGETQYF. The CDR3 DNA reads TGTGCCAGCAGCTTATGGACAGGAGAGACCCAGTACTTC.

V and J are TRBV6-1 and TRBJ2-2, with D maybe TRBD1 (6 bases). In germline, CDR1 is MNHNS, CDR2 SASEGT. V was pared by 6 bases and J by 6 bases, with 8 bases between. The CDR3 runs 12 residues. CDR3 in amino acids: CASSTGSGELFF. For the CDR3, the DNA is TGTGCCAGCAGCACAGGGTCCGGGGAGCTGTTTTTT.

V and J are TRBV9 and TRBJ1-2; D remains ambiguous. From germline, CDR1 is SGDLS and CDR2 YYNGEE. Trimming pared 0 bases from V and 6 bases from J, leaving 6 bases between. CDR3 length equals 12 residues. The CDR3 coding sequence is TGTGCCAGCAGCGTAGATGGGGATGGCTACACCTTC. Protein: CASSVDGDGYTF.

The chain recombines TRBV7-8 with TRBJ2-5, with TRBD2 identical over 7 bases. Germline trimming cut 5 bases from V and 5 bases from J; bases unmatched to any gene: 11. Germline CDR1 reads SGHVS; CDR2 reads FQNEAQ. This CDR3 comprises 15 residues. The CDR3 coding sequence is TGTGCCAGCAGCCCTCAAGGAGGGCGGGGGGAGACCCAGTACTTC. The encoded protein is CASSPQGGRGETQYF.

The chain carries TRBV7-8 and TRBJ2-7; TRBD1 agrees at 7 bases. The CDR3 loop spans 15 amino acids. The germline CDR1 and CDR2 sequences are SGHVS and FQNEAQ. Trimming cost V 0 bases and J 5 bases; bases outside gene matches: 7. The CDR3 loop is CASSLAQGLSHEQYF. The CDR3 DNA reads as TGTGCCAGCAGCTTAGCACAGGGGTTGTCCCACGAGCAGTACTTC.

J is TRBJ2-3 and V is TRBV5-6; 7 bases agree with TRBD1. J gave up 2 bases and V 5 bases, and 8 bases lay outside the gene matches. This CDR3 contains 15 residues. Germline lookup yields CDR1 SGHDT and CDR2 YYEEEE. As DNA, the CDR3 is TGTGCCAGCAGGATCCAGGGGGATTTCACAGATACGCAGTATTTT. This encodes CASRIQGDFTDTQYF.

This chain links TRBV20-1 with TRBJ2-1, with no clear D. CDR1 is DFQATT, CDR2 SNEGSKA, per germline (reference sequence). V lost 0 bases and J lost 7, with 1 base in between. The CDR3 has 10 residues. CDR3 in amino acids: CSARENEQFF. Here the CDR3 DNA reads TGCAGTGCTAGAGAAAATGAGCAGTTCTTC.